The 6 T cell receptor beta chains presented below share a single source sample, sequenced in a study of cytomegalovirus exposure and HLA in healthy donors. PCR involved 60 Vbeta and 13 Jbeta primers. Data came from immunoSEQ multiplex PCR; TCRdb stores just in-frame clones and leaves some out. This repertoire includes just over 80,000 clones. Material: PBMCs. These receptors came from a woman aged 30 to 39 in good health and CMV-seronegative.

V usage is TRBV5-6 and J usage is TRBJ1-1, with 8 nucleotides matching TRBD1. The CDR3 runs 16 residues. V trimming: 4 bases; J trimming: 1 base; junction bases outside the gene matches: 9. Germline CDR1 reads SGHDT; CDR2 reads YYEEEE. CDR3 sequence reads: CASSDTGGVSNTEAFF. CDR3 DNA: TGTGCCAGCAGCGATACAGGGGGGGTTTCGAACACTGAAGCTTTCTTT.

CDR3 nucleotide sequence: TGCGCCAGCAGCTTGGATAGCGGGGGAACAGATACGCAGTATTTT. This gives the protein CASSLDSGGTDTQYF. V gene TRBV5-1 combines with J gene TRBJ2-3; 9 positions match TRBD2. Germline values: CDR1 SGHRS, CDR2 YFSETQ. Trimming cost V 0 bases and J 3 bases; bases outside gene matches: 2. The CDR3 length is 15 residues.

This chain links TRBV15 with TRBJ1-3, with D possibly TRBD1 on 6 matching bases. This CDR3 has 15 amino acids. Per the germline V gene, CDR1 is LNHNV and CDR2 is YYDKDF (reference sequence). The ends were cut back, 0 bases at V and 2 bases at J, with 8 bases in the middle. CDR3 amino acids: CATSRDRGTGNTIYF. The CDR3 DNA reads TGTGCCACCAGCAGAGATAGGGGGACTGGAAACACCATATATTTT.

V usage is TRBV7-8 and J usage is TRBJ2-7, with 8 nucleotides matching TRBD1. Per the germline V gene, CDR1 is SGHVS and CDR2 is FQNEAQ. J was trimmed by 2 bases and V by 5 bases; bases with no gene match: 8. This CDR3 comprises 15 residues. CDR3 sequence reads: CASSRGQGPAYEQYF. In DNA form, the CDR3 reads TGTGCCAGCAGCCGAGGACAGGGTCCTGCCTACGAGCAGTACTTC.

The chain combines TRBV4-1 with TRBJ2-7, with 11 bases that match TRBD2. There are 15 residues in the CDR3. Germline values: CDR1 MGHRA, CDR2 YSYEKL. With V trimmed by 3 bases and J by 4 bases, 5 bases remained unmatched. DNA of the CDR3: TGCGCCAGCAGCCAGTTAGCGGGAGGGCCGTACGAGCAGTACTTC. Protein sequence: CASSQLAGGPYEQYF.

The chain combines TRBV5-5 with TRBJ1-5; D is unresolved. V was shortened by 2 bases and J by 2 bases, with 8 bases between the two germline ends. There are 14 residues in the CDR3. CDR1 and CDR2 from the germline V gene are SGHKS and YYEKEE (reference sequence). For the CDR3, the DNA is TGTGCCAGCAGCTTTCGGGATGGCAATCAGCCCCAGCATTTT. It yields the protein CASSFRDGNQPQHF.